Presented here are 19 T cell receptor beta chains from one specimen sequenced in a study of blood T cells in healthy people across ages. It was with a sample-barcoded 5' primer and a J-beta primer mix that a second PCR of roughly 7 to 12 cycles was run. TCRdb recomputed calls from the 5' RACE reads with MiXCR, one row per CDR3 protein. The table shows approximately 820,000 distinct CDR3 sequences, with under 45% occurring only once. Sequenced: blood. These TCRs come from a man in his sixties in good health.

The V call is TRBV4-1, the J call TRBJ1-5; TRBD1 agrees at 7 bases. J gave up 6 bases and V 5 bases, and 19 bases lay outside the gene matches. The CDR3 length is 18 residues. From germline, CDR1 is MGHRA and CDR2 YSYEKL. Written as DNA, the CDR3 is TGCGCCAGCAGCTCTCACCCTACCGAGGCAGGGGGAATTCAGCCCCAGCATTTT. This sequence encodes CASSSHPTEAGGIQPQHF.

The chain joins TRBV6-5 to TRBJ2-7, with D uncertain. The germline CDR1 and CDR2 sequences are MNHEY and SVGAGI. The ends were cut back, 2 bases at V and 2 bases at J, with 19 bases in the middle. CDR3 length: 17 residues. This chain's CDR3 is CASSYPLLSANTYEQYF. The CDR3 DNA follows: TGTGCCAGCAGTTACCCCCTGCTTAGTGCCAACACCTACGAGCAGTACTTC.

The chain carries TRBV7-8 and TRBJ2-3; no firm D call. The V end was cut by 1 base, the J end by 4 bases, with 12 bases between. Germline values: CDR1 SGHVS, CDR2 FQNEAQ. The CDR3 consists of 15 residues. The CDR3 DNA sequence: TGTGCCAGCAGCTTAGGGCCCAAAGGATCAGATACGCAGTATTTT. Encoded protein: CASSLGPKGSDTQYF.

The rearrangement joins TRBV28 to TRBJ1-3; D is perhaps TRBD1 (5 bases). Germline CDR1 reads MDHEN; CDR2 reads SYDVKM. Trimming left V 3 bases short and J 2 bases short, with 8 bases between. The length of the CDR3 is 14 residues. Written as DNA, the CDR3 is TGTGCCAGCAGTTTTGGAGGGGCTGGAAACACCATATATTTT. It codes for CASSFGGAGNTIYF.

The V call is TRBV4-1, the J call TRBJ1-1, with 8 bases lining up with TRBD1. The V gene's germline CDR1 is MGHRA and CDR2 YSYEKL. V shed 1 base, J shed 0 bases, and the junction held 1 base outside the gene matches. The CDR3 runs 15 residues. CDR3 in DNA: TGCGCCAGCAGCCAAGCGACAGGGGTGAACACTGAAGCTTTCTTT. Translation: CASSQATGVNTEAFF.

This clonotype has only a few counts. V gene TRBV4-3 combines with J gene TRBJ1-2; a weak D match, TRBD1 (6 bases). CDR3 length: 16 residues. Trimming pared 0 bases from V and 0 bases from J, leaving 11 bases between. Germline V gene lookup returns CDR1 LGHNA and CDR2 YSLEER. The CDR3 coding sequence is TGCGCCAGCAGCCAAGATCTACAGGGCCCTAACTATGGCTACACCTTC. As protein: CASSQDLQGPNYGYTF.

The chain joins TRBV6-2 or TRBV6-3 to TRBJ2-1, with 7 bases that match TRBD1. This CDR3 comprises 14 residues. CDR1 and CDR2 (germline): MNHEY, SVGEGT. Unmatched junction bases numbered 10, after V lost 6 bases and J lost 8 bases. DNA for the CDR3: TGTGCCAGCAGCCGCCCGGCAGGGGGAGATGAGCAGTTCTTC. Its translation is CASSRPAGGDEQFF.

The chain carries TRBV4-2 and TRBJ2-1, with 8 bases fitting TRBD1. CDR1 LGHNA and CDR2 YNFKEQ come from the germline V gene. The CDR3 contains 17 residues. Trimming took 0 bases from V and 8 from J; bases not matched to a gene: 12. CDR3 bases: TGTGCCAGCAGCCAAGAGGGGAGGATACAGGGGGTGTATGAGCAGTTCTTC. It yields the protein CASSQEGRIQGVYEQFF.

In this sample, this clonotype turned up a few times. The chain's CDR3 is CASSLDRGRRDTQYF. The CDR3, as DNA: TGCGCCAGCAGCCTAGACAGGGGTCGTAGAGATACGCAGTATTTT. This chain links TRBV5-1 with TRBJ2-3, with TRBD1 identical over 8 bases. The length of the CDR3 is 15 residues. J gave up 5 bases and V 4 bases, and 9 bases lay outside the gene matches. CDR1 and CDR2 from the germline V gene are SGHRS and YFSETQ.

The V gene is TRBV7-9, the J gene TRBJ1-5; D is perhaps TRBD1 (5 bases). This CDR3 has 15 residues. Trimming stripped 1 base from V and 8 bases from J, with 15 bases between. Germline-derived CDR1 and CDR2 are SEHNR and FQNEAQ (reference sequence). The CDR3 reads CASSLGAGWREPQHF. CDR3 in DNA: TGTGCCAGCAGCTTAGGAGCAGGGTGGAGGGAGCCCCAGCATTTT.

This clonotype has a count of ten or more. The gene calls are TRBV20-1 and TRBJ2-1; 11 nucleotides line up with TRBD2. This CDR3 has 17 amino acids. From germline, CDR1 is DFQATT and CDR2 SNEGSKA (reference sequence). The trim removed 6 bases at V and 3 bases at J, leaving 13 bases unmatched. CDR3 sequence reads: CSASSLGLAVRYNEQFF. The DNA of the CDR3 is TGCAGTGCGTCCTCCCTGGGACTAGCGGTGCGCTACAATGAGCAGTTCTTC.

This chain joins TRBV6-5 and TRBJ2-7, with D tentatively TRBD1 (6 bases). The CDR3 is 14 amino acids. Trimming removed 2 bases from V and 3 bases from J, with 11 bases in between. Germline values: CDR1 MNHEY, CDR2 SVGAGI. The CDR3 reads CASSYGDNNYEQYF. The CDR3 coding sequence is TGTGCCAGCAGTTACGGGGACAACAACTACGAGCAGTACTTC.

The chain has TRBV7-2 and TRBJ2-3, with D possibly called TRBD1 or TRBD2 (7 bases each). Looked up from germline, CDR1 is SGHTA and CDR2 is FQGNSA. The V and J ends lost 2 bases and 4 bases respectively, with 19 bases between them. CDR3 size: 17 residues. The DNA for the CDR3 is TGTGCCAGCAGCTTACGTCAGGGGGGAGGGGTCGCAGATACGCAGTATTTT. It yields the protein CASSLRQGGGVADTQYF.

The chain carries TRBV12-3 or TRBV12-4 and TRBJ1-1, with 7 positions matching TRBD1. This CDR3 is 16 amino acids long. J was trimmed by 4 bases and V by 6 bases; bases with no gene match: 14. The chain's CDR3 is CASSSLRQGRGTEAFF. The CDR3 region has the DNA TGTGCCAGCAGCTCTCTCAGACAGGGTAGGGGCACTGAAGCTTTCTTT.

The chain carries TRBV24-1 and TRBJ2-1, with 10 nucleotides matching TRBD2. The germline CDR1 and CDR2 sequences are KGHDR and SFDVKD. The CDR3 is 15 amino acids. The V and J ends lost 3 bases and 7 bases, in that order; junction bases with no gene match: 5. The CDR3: CATSDGSGGENEQFF. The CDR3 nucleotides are TGTGCCACCAGTGATGGCAGCGGGGGGGAGAATGAGCAGTTCTTC.

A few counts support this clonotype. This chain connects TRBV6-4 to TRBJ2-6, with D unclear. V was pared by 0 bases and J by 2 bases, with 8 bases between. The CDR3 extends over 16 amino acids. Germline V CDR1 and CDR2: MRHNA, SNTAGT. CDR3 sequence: CASSDSGSTGANVLTF. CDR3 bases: TGTGCCAGCAGTGACTCAGGCAGTACTGGGGCCAACGTCCTGACTTTC.

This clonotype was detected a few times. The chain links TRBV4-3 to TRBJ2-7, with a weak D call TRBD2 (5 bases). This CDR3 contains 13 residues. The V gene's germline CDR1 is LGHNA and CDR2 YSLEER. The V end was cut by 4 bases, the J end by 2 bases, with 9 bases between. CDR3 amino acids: CASSLHGTYEQYF. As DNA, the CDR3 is TGCGCCAGCAGCCTCCACGGGACCTACGAGCAGTACTTC.

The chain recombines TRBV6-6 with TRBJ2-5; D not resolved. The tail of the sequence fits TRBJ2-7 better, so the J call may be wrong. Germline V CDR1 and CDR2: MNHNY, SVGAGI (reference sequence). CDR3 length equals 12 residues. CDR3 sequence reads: CASSRLWDEQYF. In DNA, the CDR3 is TGTGCCAGCAGCCGTCTATGGGACGAGCAGTACTTC.

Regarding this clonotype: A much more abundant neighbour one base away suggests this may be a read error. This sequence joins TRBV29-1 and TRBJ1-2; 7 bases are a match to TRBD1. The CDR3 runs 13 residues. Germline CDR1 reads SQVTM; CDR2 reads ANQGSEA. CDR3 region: CSVEGQAGYGYTF. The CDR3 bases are TGCAGCGTGGAAGGACAGGCCGGATATGGCTACACCTTC.